A single sample is the source of the 19 T cell receptor beta chains below, sequenced in a study of response to subunit inactivated influenza vaccine. MiXCR, run by TCRdb on the RT-PCR reads, gives a single entry per CDR3 protein. The profile shows hundreds of thousands of distinct CDR3 sequences, over 9% of them singletons. These data also featured in a second study, about T cells expressing NK-cell markers. That source reports: UMI-tagged 5'RACE template switching yielded the TCR beta cDNA.

The source material was PBMCs from blood, sampled on the day of vaccination. These receptors all stem from a man aged 50 to 60 who received an inactivated influenza vaccine.

This clonotype was counted between two and nine times. The V and J genes are TRBV20-1 and TRBJ1-5; D perhaps matches TRBD1 (5 bases). Germline CDR1 DFQATT, CDR2 SNEGSKA (reference sequence). The CDR3 runs 17 residues. Trimming removed 0 bases from V and 0 bases from J, with 15 bases in between. The CDR3, as DNA: TGCAGTGCTAGAGATCCGGTTCGACAGCCTAGCAATCAGCCCCAGCATTTT. As protein: CSARDPVRQPSNQPQHF.

The CDR3 spells CASSNDRGEGLAGAYEQYF. Written as DNA, the CDR3 is TGTGCCAGCAGCAATGACAGGGGCGAGGGACTAGCGGGAGCGTACGAGCAGTACTTC. The chain uses TRBV21-1 and TRBJ2-7; the D call in the table, TRBD2, was not verified against the DNA. TRBV21-1 is shown as a pseudogene. This CDR3 is built from 19 residues.

This clonotype has a handful of counts. The rearrangement uses TRBV30 and TRBJ1-5; 8 nucleotides align to TRBD1. V was pared by 2 bases and J by 4 bases, with 7 bases of the junction left unmatched. CDR1 is GTSNPN and CDR2 is SVGIG in the germline V gene (reference sequence). This CDR3 comprises 15 residues. This CDR3 reads CAWSTGQGRNQPQHF. DNA of the CDR3: TGTGCCTGGAGTACCGGACAGGGACGGAATCAGCCCCAGCATTTT.

The table lists this clonotype with a few counts. The rearrangement links TRBV20-1 to TRBJ2-5; TRBD2 agrees at 8 bases. Germline loops: CDR1 DFQATT, CDR2 SNEGSKA (reference sequence). The CDR3 has 15 residues. V dropped 0 bases and J dropped 5; count of bases not matched to a gene: 8. CDR3: CSARDPLGLAETQYF. CDR3 nucleotide sequence: TGCAGTGCTAGAGATCCCTTAGGACTAGCTGAGACCCAGTACTTC.

The V gene is TRBV6-2 or TRBV6-3, the J gene TRBJ2-1; unclear D gene. The CDR3 consists of 15 residues. V lost 7 bases and J lost 9, with 22 bases in between. The V gene's germline CDR1 is MNHEY and CDR2 SVGEGT. CDR3 sequence (DNA): TGTGCCAGCACCATCGAGTCGACCTATACAAGTGAGCAGTTCTTC. As protein: CASTIESTYTSEQFF.

This clonotype was seen a handful of times. This chain joins TRBV6-2 or TRBV6-3 and TRBJ2-5, with a tentative D call TRBD1 (5 bases). The CDR3 is 14 amino acids. Trimming shortened V by 5 bases and J by 5 bases, and 15 bases separated the two germline ends. Germline V gene sequence: CDR1 MNHEY, CDR2 SVGEGT. This CDR3 is CASSTPLSGETQYF. The CDR3 nucleotides are TGTGCCAGCAGTACCCCCTTATCAGGGGAGACCCAGTACTTC.

The rearrangement links TRBV5-1 to TRBJ2-3; D may be TRBD2 (7 bases). Germline V gives CDR1 SGHRS, CDR2 YFSETQ. The CDR3 is 14 residues long. Trimming pared 9 bases from V and 4 bases from J, leaving 18 bases between. DNA for the CDR3: TGCGCCACCTCAGAGGGGGGGGTCGCAGATACGCAGTATTTT. Residues: CATSEGGVADTQYF.

This clonotype was detected a few times. The rearrangement links TRBV6-2 or TRBV6-3 to TRBJ1-2, with TRBD1 as a possible D gene (5 bases). From germline, CDR1 is MNHEY and CDR2 SVGEGT. Between the trimmed V and J ends, which lost 2 bases and 3 bases, there was a span of 19 bases. The CDR3 runs 17 residues. CDR3 loop: CASSYDRQTILYYGYTF. The CDR3 nucleotides are TGTGCCAGCAGTTACGATCGACAGACAATCTTATACTATGGCTACACCTTC.

This clonotype has ten or more counts. This sequence joins TRBV4-1 and TRBJ1-5, with 8 bases that match TRBD1. This CDR3 is 14 amino acids long. The J segment lost 9 bases and the V segment lost 5 bases, leaving 9 bases of the junction unmatched. Germline lookup yields CDR1 MGHRA and CDR2 YSYEKL. The CDR3 DNA reads as TGCGCCAGCAGCTTACGACAGGGGCAGGCGCCCCAGCATTTT. Protein product: CASSLRQGQAPQHF.

This clonotype has more than one count but fewer than ten. The rearrangement joins TRBV20-1 to TRBJ2-7; 8 bases match TRBD2. V trimming: 7 bases; J trimming: 4 bases; junction bases outside the gene matches: 12. The CDR3 covers 14 residues. CDR1 and CDR2 (germline): DFQATT, SNEGSKA (reference sequence). As DNA, the CDR3 is TGCAGTGTGTTTGGGACTAGGTCTTCATACGAGCAGTACTTC. Protein product: CSVFGTRSSYEQYF.

The CDR3 DNA follows: TGTGCGGCGCGCAAACTGGCTAGCTCCTACAATGAGCAGTTCTTC. Protein product: CAARKLASSYNEQFF. The J gene is TRBJ2-1, the V gene TRBV7-9; the D is unclear. Germline V gene lookup returns CDR1 SEHNR and CDR2 FQNEAQ (reference sequence). The CDR3 extends over 15 amino acids.

This chain links TRBV7-8 with TRBJ2-3; D is ambiguous. Germline CDR1 reads SGHVS; CDR2 reads FQNEAQ. V was trimmed by 1 base and J by 1 base, leaving 9 bases between them. The CDR3 runs 15 residues. The CDR3 nucleotides are TGTGCCAGCAGCTTAGAGGGCCGCGGCACAGATACGCAGTATTTT. Its protein is CASSLEGRGTDTQYF.

This clonotype has a count of ten or more. CDR3 nucleotides: TGCGCCAGCAGCCAGACCGGTTACAATGAGCAGTTCTTC. Protein: CASSQTGYNEQFF. The chain joins TRBV4-1 to TRBJ2-1, with D unresolved. The CDR3 has 13 residues. The germline V and J ends were trimmed by 3 bases and 4 bases, with 7 bases remaining between them. CDR1 and CDR2 from the germline V gene are MGHRA and YSYEKL.

The chain links TRBV12-3 or TRBV12-4 to TRBJ2-1; D perhaps matches TRBD1 (5 bases). V was clipped by 7 bases and J by 2 bases, with 9 bases between them. The CDR3 consists of 13 residues. The CDR3 here is CASIMDTYNEQFF. In DNA, the CDR3 is TGTGCCAGCATCATGGACACCTACAATGAGCAGTTCTTC.

This clonotype was seen ten or more times. The CDR3 reads CASSQAIFRRVDQPQHF. The CDR3 bases are TGCGCCAGCAGCCAAGCGATCTTCCGGCGGGTAGACCAGCCCCAGCATTTT. The genes are TRBV4-1 and TRBJ1-5; D is undetermined. The CDR3 spans 17 residues. V gave up 1 base and J gave up 7 bases, with 20 bases separating them. Per germline, CDR1 MGHRA and CDR2 YSYEKL.

In this sample, this clonotype turned up many times. J is TRBJ2-1 and V is TRBV9; 8 bases agree with TRBD2. Per germline, CDR1 SGDLS and CDR2 YYNGEE. Unmatched junction bases numbered 18, after V lost 3 bases and J lost 10 bases. CDR3 length equals 17 residues. CDR3 sequence reads: CASSGTYLGLAGREQFF. The CDR3 coding sequence is TGTGCCAGCAGCGGAACCTACCTAGGACTAGCAGGGAGGGAGCAGTTCTTC.

This clonotype was seen only a few times. V gene TRBV4-3 combines with J gene TRBJ2-7, with TRBD2 as a possible D gene (6 bases). The germline gives CDR1 LGHNA, CDR2 YSLEER. Trimming left V 1 base short and J 0 bases short, with 19 bases between. The CDR3 sequence is 18 residues long. The CDR3 loop is CASSQGTPGTPSSYEQYF. In DNA, the CDR3 is TGCGCCAGCAGCCAAGGTACTCCCGGGACTCCGAGCTCCTACGAGCAGTACTTC.

The rearrangement links TRBV7-2 to TRBJ2-3; D uncertain. Trimming removed 6 bases at V and 1 base at J, with 14 bases between. This CDR3 region has 15 residues. The V gene's germline CDR1 is SGHTA and CDR2 FQGNSA. The CDR3 spells CASSFMAVRTDTQYF. CDR3 coding DNA: TGTGCCAGCAGTTTTATGGCGGTCCGCACAGATACGCAGTATTTT. The entire variable domain, with the rest obtained from reference TRBV7-2 and TRBJ2-3, is as follows: GAGVSQSPSNKVTEKGKDVELRCDPISGHTALYWYRQSLGQGLEFLIYFQGNSAPDKSGLPSDRFSAERTGGSVSTLTIQRTQQEDSAVYLCASSFMAVRTDTQYFGPGTRLTVL.

The V call is TRBV7-2, the J call TRBJ2-3, with D unresolved. The CDR3 runs 12 residues. The ends were cut back, 5 bases at V and 7 bases at J, with 10 bases in the middle. Germline CDR1 and CDR2: SGHTA and FQGNSA. The chain's CDR3 is CASSTRTNTQYF. The CDR3, as DNA: TGTGCCAGCAGCACTCGGACGAATACGCAGTATTTT.